These 17 T cell receptor beta chains came from one sample sequenced in a study of radiotherapy plus CTLA-4 blockade in lung cancer. The assay was immunoSEQ multiplex PCR, and TCRdb's table has in-frame clones only and misses some. In the table there are under 90,000 clones, 72% of which are singletons. The specimen comprised peripheral blood, sampled from a patient treated with radiotherapy plus ipilimumab. Receptor source: a human donor with non-small cell lung cancer that progressed on radiotherapy plus ipilimumab.

The gene calls are TRBV5-4 and TRBJ2-7; TRBD2 agrees at 11 bases. The CDR3 spans 19 residues. J gave up 2 bases and V 3 bases, and 16 bases lay outside the gene matches. CDR1 and CDR2 (germline): SGHNT, YYREEE (reference sequence). CDR3 DNA sequence: TGTGCCAGCAGCTCGCCAGGGGGGACTAGCGGATCCACAGCCTACGAGCAGTACTTC. Protein sequence: CASSSPGGTSGSTAYEQYF.

This clone came up once. J is TRBJ2-7 and V is TRBV10-3, with 9 bases fitting TRBD2. Germline V gene data show CDR1 as ENHRY and CDR2 as SYGVKD. This CDR3 is built from 15 residues. V lost 0 bases and J lost 6; bases outside the gene matches: 6. As DNA, the CDR3 is TGTGCCATCAGTGAGTCGGGGAGACTAGCGGCCGAGCAGTACTTC. This gives the protein CAISESGRLAAEQYF.

CDR3 sequence reads: CASSPTGYTQYF. The CDR3 DNA reads TGTGCCAGCAGCCCGACAGGGTATACGCAGTATTTT. The rearrangement uses TRBV7-2 and TRBJ2-3; the match to TRBD1 covers 7 bases. Per the germline V gene, CDR1 is SGHTA and CDR2 is FQGNSA. The ends lost 5 bases at V and 7 bases at J; junction bases unmatched: 3. The CDR3 is made up of 12 amino acids.

The chain employs TRBV2 and TRBJ1-2, with 7 nucleotides matching TRBD1. The length of the CDR3 is 13 residues. Trimming took 7 bases from V and 4 from J; bases not matched to a gene: 6. CDR1 is SNHLY and CDR2 is FYNNEI in the germline V gene. CDR3 loop: CASKAGGPYGYTF. Here the CDR3 DNA reads TGTGCCAGCAAGGCAGGGGGTCCCTATGGCTACACCTTC.

The chain has TRBV28 and TRBJ1-1; possible D gene TRBD1, 5 bases. CDR1 is MDHEN and CDR2 is SYDVKM in the germline V gene. V shed 2 bases and J shed 11 bases, with 15 bases lying between them. The CDR3 consists of 13 residues. CDR3 coding DNA: TGTGCCAGCAGTTTACCTGTAGGGGTAGAGGCTTTCTTT. This gives the protein CASSLPVGVEAFF.

J is TRBJ2-1 and V is TRBV5-5, with 13 bases aligning to TRBD2. CDR1 and CDR2 (germline): SGHKS, YYEKEE (reference sequence). The CDR3 has 17 amino acids. After removal of 1 base from V and 11 bases from J, the junction contained 12 bases not matched to a gene. The CDR3 is CASSLPGTSGIGSKQFF. In nucleotides, the CDR3 is TGTGCCAGCAGCTTGCCCGGGACTAGCGGGATAGGGAGTAAGCAGTTCTTC.

This chain uses TRBV4-3 with TRBJ2-7; D is possibly TRBD1 (5 bases). This CDR3 is built from 14 residues. V lost 1 base and J lost 4, with 11 bases in between. Germline values: CDR1 LGHNA, CDR2 YSLEER. CDR3 sequence reads: CASSQGTRRYEQYF. The CDR3 DNA follows: TGCGCCAGCAGCCAAGGGACAAGACGGTACGAGCAGTACTTC.

This clone was detected once. The chain combines TRBV5-6 with TRBJ2-7, with 9 positions matching TRBD1. The V and J ends lost 1 base and 5 bases, in that order; junction bases with no gene match: 7. Germline V gene sequence: CDR1 SGHDT, CDR2 YYEEEE. This CDR3 has 15 residues. The CDR3, as DNA: TGTGCCAGCAGCTTGAGAGGGACAGGGTGGAACGAGCAGTACTTC. It translates to CASSLRGTGWNEQYF.

The sample holds a few counts of this clone. The gene calls are TRBV7-2 and TRBJ1-1; 10 nucleotides match TRBD1. Germline CDR1 is SGHTA and CDR2 is FQGNSA. The CDR3 totals 15 residues. V was pared by 1 base and J by 5 bases, with 4 bases of the junction left unmatched. DNA of the CDR3: TGTGCCAGCAGCTTAGGTGGGACAGGGGCTACTGAAGCTTTCTTT. This encodes CASSLGGTGATEAFF.

CDR3 sequence: CASRVGRVYEQYF. For the CDR3, the DNA is TGTGCCAGCAGAGTAGGGCGCGTCTACGAGCAGTACTTC. The chain links TRBV28 to TRBJ2-7; no reliable D call. V gave up 6 bases and J gave up 3 bases, with 12 bases separating them. Germline assignment: CDR1 MDHEN and CDR2 SYDVKM. The CDR3 contains 13 residues. The full variable domain, completed using reference TRBV28 and TRBJ2-7, is DVKVTQSSRYLVKRTGEKVFLECVQDMDHENMFWYRQDPGLGLRLIYFSYDVKMKEKGDIPEGYSVSREKKERFSLILESASTNQTSMYLCASRVGRVYEQYFGPGTRLTVT.

The rearrangement uses TRBV19 and TRBJ2-1; 7 bases map to TRBD2. This CDR3 spans 15 amino acids. Germline V lookup: CDR1 LNHDA, CDR2 SQIVND (reference sequence). Trimming at V came to 6 bases and at J to 0 bases, leaving 5 bases not matched to a gene. Here the CDR3 DNA reads TGTGCCAGTAGGCCGCGGGGGAGCTCCTACAATGAGCAGTTCTTC. Protein product: CASRPRGSSYNEQFF. The full variable domain, completed using reference TRBV19 and TRBJ2-1, is DGGITQSPKYLFRKEGQNVTLSCEQNLNHDAMYWYRQDPGQGLRLIYYSQIVNDFQKGDIAEGYSVSREKKESFPLTVTSAQKNPTAFYLCASRPRGSSYNEQFFGPGTRLTVL.

This chain uses TRBV7-2 with TRBJ2-2; a weak D match, TRBD2 (5 bases). The ends were cut back, 5 bases at V and 2 bases at J, with 12 bases in the middle. CDR1 is SGHTA, CDR2 FQGNSA, per germline. This CDR3 contains 15 residues. In DNA form, the CDR3 reads TGTGCCAGCAGCCCCCGGACTTATAACACCGGGGAGCTGTTTTTT. Amino acid sequence: CASSPRTYNTGELFF. Full variable domain (missing parts from reference TRBV7-2 and TRBJ2-2): GAGVSQSPSNKVTEKGKDVELRCDPISGHTALYWYRQSLGQGLEFLIYFQGNSAPDKSGLPSDRFSAERTGGSVSTLTIQRTQQEDSAVYLCASSPRTYNTGELFFGEGSRLTVL.

The gene calls are TRBV5-4 and TRBJ1-2; D possibly corresponds to TRBD1 (5 bases). Between the trimmed V and J ends, which lost 1 base and 6 bases, there was a span of 19 bases. Germline V gene lookup returns CDR1 SGHNT and CDR2 YYREEE (reference sequence). The CDR3 has 16 amino acids. This CDR3 reads CASSLRGQLPRDGYTF. DNA for the CDR3: TGTGCCAGCAGCTTGCGGGGCCAACTGCCTAGGGATGGCTACACCTTC.

CDR3 residues: CASSPGQGSYNEQFF. The CDR3 nucleotides read TGTGCCAGCAGCCCGGGACAGGGTTCCTACAATGAGCAGTTCTTC. The J gene is TRBJ2-1, the V gene TRBV7-2; 9 positions agree with TRBD1. The junction had 3 bases not matched to a gene; V was cut back by 5 bases and J by 1 base. The CDR3 is 15 residues long. In germline, CDR1 is SGHTA, CDR2 FQGNSA.

This clone was seen once. The chain is built from TRBV18 and TRBJ1-3, with D uncertain. The germline CDR1 and CDR2 sequences are KGHSH and LQKENI. The CDR3 length is 16 residues. Trimming removed 3 bases from V and 2 bases from J, with 14 bases in between. CDR3 sequence reads: CASSPSQRTAGNTIYF. Here the CDR3 DNA reads TGTGCCAGCTCACCCTCACAGAGGACCGCTGGAAACACCATATATTTT.

The chain links TRBV9 to TRBJ2-5; possible D gene TRBD1, 5 bases. CDR1 is SGDLS and CDR2 is YYNGEE in the germline V gene. The CDR3 extends over 13 amino acids. Trimming shortened V by 3 bases and J by 5 bases, and 11 bases separated the two germline ends. The CDR3 is CASSGTTGETQYF. CDR3 coding DNA: TGTGCCAGCAGCGGGACAACTGGCGAGACCCAGTACTTC. The variable domain in full, completed from reference TRBV9 and TRBJ2-5, reads DSGVTQTPKHLITATGQRVTLRCSPRSGDLSVYWYQQSLDQGLQFLIQYYNGEERAKGNILERFSAQQFPDLHSELNLSSLELGDSALYFCASSGTTGETQYFGPGTRLLVL.

In its sample, this clone was seen once. The chain has TRBV7-9 and TRBJ2-5, with a weak D call TRBD2 (5 bases). Germline V lookup: CDR1 SEHNR, CDR2 FQNEAQ (reference sequence). The CDR3 totals 11 residues. The ends were cut back, 1 base at V and 9 bases at J, with 6 bases in the middle. CDR3 in amino acids: CASSLEEAQYF. The DNA of the CDR3 is TGTGCCAGCAGCTTAGAGGAGGCCCAGTACTTC.